This T cell receptor beta chain came from a study of T cell changes during pregnancy in multiple sclerosis. Generated by immunoSEQ multiplex PCR, the TCRdb table keeps only in-frame clones and is missing some. The table includes about 98,000 clones, about 90% detected once. The CDR3 totals 12 residues. The germline V and J ends were trimmed by 3 bases and 5 bases, with 8 bases remaining between them. The V gene's germline CDR1 is WSHSY and CDR2 SAAADI. This sample comprised peripheral blood, obtained after pregnancy. This TCR was recovered from a female donor in good health, enrolled as a control in a pregnancy study. This chain joins TRBV10-2 and TRBJ2-7; D might be TRBD2 (5 bases). The CDR3, as DNA: TGCGCCAGCAGTGACCGGGGTCACGAGCAGTACTTC. Protein product: CASSDRGHEQYF.